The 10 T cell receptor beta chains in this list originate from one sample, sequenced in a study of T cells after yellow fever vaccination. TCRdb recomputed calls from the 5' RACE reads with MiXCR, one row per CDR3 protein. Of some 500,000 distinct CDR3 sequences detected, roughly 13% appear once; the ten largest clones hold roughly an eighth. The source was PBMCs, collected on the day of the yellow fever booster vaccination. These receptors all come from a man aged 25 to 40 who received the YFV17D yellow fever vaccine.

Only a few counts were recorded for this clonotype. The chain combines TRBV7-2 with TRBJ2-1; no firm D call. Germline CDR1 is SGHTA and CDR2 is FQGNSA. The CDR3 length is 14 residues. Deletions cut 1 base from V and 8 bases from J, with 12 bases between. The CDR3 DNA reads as TGTGCCAGCAGCTTAGGTAGGGCTTCCGATGAGCAGTTCTTC. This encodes CASSLGRASDEQFF.

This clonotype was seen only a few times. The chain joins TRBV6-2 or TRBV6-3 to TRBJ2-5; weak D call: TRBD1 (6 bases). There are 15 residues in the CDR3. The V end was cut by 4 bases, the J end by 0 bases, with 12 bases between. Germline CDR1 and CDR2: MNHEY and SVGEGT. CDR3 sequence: CASSFRGQHQETQYF. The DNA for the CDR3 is TGTGCCAGCAGTTTCAGGGGACAACACCAAGAGACCCAGTACTTC.

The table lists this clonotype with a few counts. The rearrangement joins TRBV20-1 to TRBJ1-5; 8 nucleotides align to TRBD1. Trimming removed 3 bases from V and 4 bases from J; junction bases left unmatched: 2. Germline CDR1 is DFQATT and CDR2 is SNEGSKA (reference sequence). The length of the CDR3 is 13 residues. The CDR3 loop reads CSASYRGNQPQHF. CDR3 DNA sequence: TGCAGTGCTAGTTACAGGGGGAATCAGCCCCAGCATTTT.

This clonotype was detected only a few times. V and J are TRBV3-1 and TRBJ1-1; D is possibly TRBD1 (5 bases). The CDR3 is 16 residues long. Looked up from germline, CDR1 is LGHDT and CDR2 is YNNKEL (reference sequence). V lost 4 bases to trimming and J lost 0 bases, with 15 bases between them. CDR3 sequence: CASSRGVMGVNTEAFF. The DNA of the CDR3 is TGTGCCAGCAGCCGCGGGGTTATGGGGGTGAACACTGAAGCTTTCTTT.

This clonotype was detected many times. This CDR3 reads CSVNRDSSYEQYF. The CDR3 DNA is TGCAGCGTAAACCGGGACTCCTCCTACGAGCAGTACTTC. J is TRBJ2-7 and V is TRBV29-1, with a weak D call TRBD2 (6 bases). Deletions cut 6 bases from V and 0 bases from J, with 12 bases between. The CDR3 runs to 13 residues. Germline CDR1 is SQVTM and CDR2 is ANQGSEA.

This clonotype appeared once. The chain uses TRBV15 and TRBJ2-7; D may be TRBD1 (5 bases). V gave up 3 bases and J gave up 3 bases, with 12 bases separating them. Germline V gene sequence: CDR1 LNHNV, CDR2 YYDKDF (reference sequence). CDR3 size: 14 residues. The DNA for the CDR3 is TGTGCCACCAGCAGTATGGGGCAGGGCTACGAGCAGTACTTC. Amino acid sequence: CATSSMGQGYEQYF.

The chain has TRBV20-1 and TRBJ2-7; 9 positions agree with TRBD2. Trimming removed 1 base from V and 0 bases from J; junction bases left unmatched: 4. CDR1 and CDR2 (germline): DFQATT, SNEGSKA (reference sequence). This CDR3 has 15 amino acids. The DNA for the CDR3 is TGCAGTGCTAGAGTTCCGGGACTAGCCTCCTACGAGCAGTACTTC. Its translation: CSARVPGLASYEQYF.

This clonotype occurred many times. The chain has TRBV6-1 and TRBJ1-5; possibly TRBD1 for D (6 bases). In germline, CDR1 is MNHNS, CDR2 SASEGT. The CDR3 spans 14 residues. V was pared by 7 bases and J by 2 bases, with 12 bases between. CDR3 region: CASKYRVGNQPQHF. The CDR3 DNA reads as TGTGCCAGCAAATACAGGGTTGGCAATCAGCCCCAGCATTTT.

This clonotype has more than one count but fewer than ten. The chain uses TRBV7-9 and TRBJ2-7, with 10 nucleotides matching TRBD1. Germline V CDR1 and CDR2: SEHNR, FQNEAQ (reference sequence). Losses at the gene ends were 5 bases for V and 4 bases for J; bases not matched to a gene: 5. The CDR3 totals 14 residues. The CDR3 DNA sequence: TGTGCCAGCAGCCTCGGGACAGGGGAGTACGAGCAGTACTTC. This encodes CASSLGTGEYEQYF.

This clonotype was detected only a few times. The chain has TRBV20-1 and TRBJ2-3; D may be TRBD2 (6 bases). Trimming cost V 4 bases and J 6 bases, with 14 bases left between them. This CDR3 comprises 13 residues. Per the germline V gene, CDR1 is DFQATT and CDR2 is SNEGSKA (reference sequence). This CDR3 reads CSAKGTSVDTQYF. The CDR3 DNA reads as TGCAGTGCTAAGGGGACTTCTGTGGATACGCAGTATTTT.